One and the same sample provided the 21 T cell receptor beta chains below, sequenced in a study of regulatory T cells in long-lasting Graves disease. Time point indicated: persistent/refractory GD, antithyroid drugs over 5 years with positive TRAb. After RNA was extracted from PBMCs, the TCR library was made from it. HTBI primers from iRepertoire and Arm-PCR of CDR3 regions yielded the TCR beta libraries. TCRdb reanalysed the multiplex PCR reads using MiXCR and keeps one entry per CDR3 protein. The sample carries fewer than 600,000 distinct CDR3 sequences, around a fifth recorded once. The sample consisted of peripheral blood mononuclear cells (PBMCs), taken when the disease was refractory, from a patient treated with antithyroid drugs. The receptors come from a female donor with Graves disease.

The genes are TRBV5-1 and TRBJ2-5, with D perhaps TRBD1 or TRBD2 (5 bases each). This CDR3 is built from 14 residues. With 7 bases removed from V and 5 bases from J, the gap between germline ends came to 18 bases. Germline CDR1 and CDR2: SGHRS and YFSETQ. The CDR3: CASDLLGERETQYF. The CDR3 region has the DNA TGCGCCAGCGACCTATTGGGGGAGCGGGAGACCCAGTACTTC.

This clonotype turned up a few times. Mismatch with germline at one junction end may stem from a read error. The gene calls are TRBV14 and TRBJ2-7; 10 positions agree with TRBD2. Per the germline V gene, CDR1 is SGHDN and CDR2 is FVKESK. The CDR3 has 15 residues. The DNA of the CDR3 is TGCGCCAGCAGCCAAACTAGCGGGACTTCCTACGAGCAGTACTTC. Amino acid sequence: CASSQTSGTSYEQYF. The whole variable domain, filled in from reference TRBV14 and TRBJ2-7, reads EAGVTQFPSHSVIEKGQTVTLRCDPISGHDNLYWYRRVMGKEIKFLLHFVKESKQDESGMPNNRFLAERTGGTYSTLKVQPAELEDSGVYFCASSQTSGTSYEQYFGPGTRLTVT.

The chain recombines TRBV12-3 or TRBV12-4 with TRBJ2-3; 9 bases are shared with TRBD2. V shed 3 bases, J shed 2 bases, and the junction held 3 bases outside the gene matches. There are 15 residues in the CDR3. Written as DNA, the CDR3 is TGTGCCAGCAGTTTGGGACTAGCTACCACAGATACGCAGTATTTT. Protein product: CASSLGLATTDTQYF.

J is TRBJ1-1 and V is TRBV18, with D tentatively TRBD1 (6 bases). The CDR3 runs 17 residues. In germline, CDR1 is KGHSH, CDR2 LQKENI. V lost 1 base and J lost 2, with 17 bases in between. CDR3 in amino acids: CASSPRGATGLNTEAFF. CDR3 nucleotides: TGTGCCAGCTCACCACGGGGGGCTACAGGCCTCAACACTGAAGCTTTCTTT.

The rearrangement uses TRBV28 and TRBJ2-2; possible D gene TRBD2, 5 bases. V lost 5 bases and J lost 6, with 13 bases in between. CDR1 and CDR2 from the germline V gene are MDHEN and SYDVKM. The CDR3 sequence is 14 residues long. The CDR3 loop reads CASSEVQEAGELFF. In DNA, the CDR3 is TGTGCCAGCAGTGAAGTCCAGGAGGCCGGGGAGCTGTTTTTT.

The V and J genes are TRBV7-3 and TRBJ2-1; 8 positions agree with TRBD2. CDR3 length: 15 amino acids. The junction had 7 bases not matched to a gene; V was cut back by 5 bases and J by 4 bases. The germline gives CDR1 SGHTA, CDR2 FQGTGA. Here the CDR3 reads CASSIGLAEYNEQFF. CDR3 DNA sequence: TGTGCCAGCAGCATTGGACTAGCTGAGTACAATGAGCAGTTCTTC.

The chain recombines TRBV7-9 with TRBJ1-3; unclear D gene. The ends were cut back, 3 bases at V and 4 bases at J, with 13 bases in the middle. The CDR3 runs 15 residues. The germline gives CDR1 SEHNR, CDR2 FQNEAQ (reference sequence). The CDR3 coding sequence is TGTGCCAGCAGCTTCCCGACCGGGTCGGGAAACACCATATATTTT. Protein sequence: CASSFPTGSGNTIYF.

This clonotype was found a few times. This chain uses TRBV19 with TRBJ1-4, with TRBD1 as a possible D gene (5 bases). This CDR3 has 15 residues. Trimming took 8 bases from V and 2 from J, leaving 15 bases between them. Germline CDR1 is LNHDA and CDR2 is SQIVND (reference sequence). The CDR3 nucleotides are TGTGCCAGTGGGGCAGCTAGGGCGACTAATGAAAAACTGTTTTTT. This encodes CASGAARATNEKLFF.

In DNA form, the CDR3 reads TGTGCCAGCAGTTGGGACATGATGGAAGGAAACACCATATATTTT. The encoded protein is CASSWDMMEGNTIYF. The J gene is TRBJ1-3, the V gene TRBV6-2 or TRBV6-3; weak D call: TRBD1 (6 bases). CDR3 length equals 15 residues. The ends were cut back, 4 bases at V and 4 bases at J, with 14 bases in the middle. Germline values: CDR1 MNHEY, CDR2 SVGEGT.

The chain couples TRBV20-1 to TRBJ1-3; no clear D. The germline gives CDR1 DFQATT, CDR2 SNEGSKA (reference sequence). CDR3 size: 12 residues. The V gene lost 3 bases and the J gene lost 8 bases, with 11 bases spanning the gap. This chain's CDR3 is CSASGNSYTIYF. The CDR3 DNA reads TGCAGTGCTAGTGGTAATTCATACACCATATATTTT.

As DNA, the CDR3 is TGTGCCAGCAGTTCTTACGGGGACAGGAACTATGGCTACACCTTC. As protein: CASSSYGDRNYGYTF. The chain couples TRBV12-3 or TRBV12-4 to TRBJ1-2; TRBD1 matches at 8 bases. This CDR3 has 15 residues. V trimming: 4 bases; J trimming: 2 bases; junction bases outside the gene matches: 6.

This clonotype was picked up many times. This chain joins TRBV28 and TRBJ1-5, with TRBD1 identical over 8 bases. Germline V CDR1 and CDR2: MDHEN, SYDVKM. The CDR3 covers 12 residues. J was trimmed by 7 bases and V by 8 bases; bases with no gene match: 4. Here the CDR3 reads CASRTGGQPQHF. DNA of the CDR3: TGTGCCAGCCGAACAGGGGGACAGCCCCAGCATTTT.

CDR3 nucleotides: TGTGCCAGTAGTATGGGACCGATTAGCAATCAGCCCCAGCATTTT. Translating gives CASSMGPISNQPQHF. V usage is TRBV19 and J usage is TRBJ1-5; possibly TRBD1 for D (5 bases). This CDR3 comprises 15 residues. The V and J ends lost 3 bases and 0 bases respectively, with 9 bases between them. Looked up from germline, CDR1 is LNHDA and CDR2 is SQIVND (reference sequence).

Regarding this clonotype: Compared with germline, one end of the junction differs, possibly owing to a read error. The chain uses TRBV27 and TRBJ1-3; the D is unclear. The CDR3 has 15 amino acids. In germline, CDR1 is MNHEY, CDR2 SMNVEV (reference sequence). In DNA, the CDR3 is TGTGCCAGCAGTCCCCGACCGGACTCTGGAAACACCGTATATTTT. It yields the protein CASSPRPDSGNTVYF.

V usage is TRBV29-1 and J usage is TRBJ2-6; no definite D call. V lost 1 base, J lost 0 bases, and 10 bases lay in between. CDR3 length equals 16 residues. CDR1 is SQVTM and CDR2 is ANQGSEA in the germline V gene. The CDR3 coding sequence is TGCAGCGTTGAAGGTGGCTCTTCCTCTGGGGCCAACGTCCTGACTTTC. Amino acid sequence: CSVEGGSSSGANVLTF. Variable domain in full (rest from reference TRBV29-1 and TRBJ2-6): SAVISQKPSRDICQRGTSLTIQCQVDSQVTMMFWYRQQPGQSLTLIATANQGSEATYESGFVIDKFPISRPNLTFSTLTVSNMSPEDSSIYLCSVEGGSSSGANVLTFGAGSRLTVL.

The rearrangement joins TRBV3-1 to TRBJ1-1, with D possibly TRBD1 on 5 matching bases. CDR1 LGHDT and CDR2 YNNKEL come from the germline V gene (reference sequence). V was shortened by 5 bases and J by 2 bases, with 12 bases between the two germline ends. The CDR3 contains 14 residues. As DNA, the CDR3 is TGTGCCAGCAGCAAAAGGCAGGGCAACACTGAAGCTTTCTTT. Amino acids: CASSKRQGNTEAFF. The full variable domain, completed using reference TRBV3-1 and TRBJ1-1, is DTAVSQTPKYLVTQMGNDKSIKCEQNLGHDTMYWYKQDSKKFLKIMFSYNNKELIINETVPNRFSPKSPDKAHLNLHINSLELGDSAVYFCASSKRQGNTEAFFGQGTRLTVV.

CDR3 protein: CSARGENSYEQYF. The CDR3 region has the DNA TGCAGTGCTAGGGGGGAGAACTCCTACGAGCAGTACTTC. This rearrangement joins TRBV20-1 to TRBJ2-7; D could derive from TRBD1 or TRBD2 (5 bases each). V lost 3 bases to trimming and J lost 0 bases, with 9 bases between them. CDR1 is DFQATT, CDR2 SNEGSKA, per germline (reference sequence). This CDR3 comprises 13 residues.

This clonotype has at least ten counts. V is TRBV7-9 and J is TRBJ1-6, with D maybe TRBD1 (5 bases). Trimming left V 4 bases short and J 8 bases short, with 15 bases between. CDR3 length: 15 residues. Germline CDR1 SEHNR, CDR2 FQNEAQ (reference sequence). In DNA form, the CDR3 reads TGTGCCAGCAGCTCCTCCGGGACCCACGATTCACCCCTCCACTTT. It translates to CASSSSGTHDSPLHF. The variable domain in full, completed from reference TRBV7-9 and TRBJ1-6, reads DTGVSQNPRHKITKRGQNVTFRCDPISEHNRLYWYRQTLGQGPEFLTYFQNEAQLEKSRLLSDRFSAERPKGSFSTLEIQRTEQGDSAMYLCASSSSGTHDSPLHFGNGTRLTVT.

This clonotype was detected a few times. The J gene is TRBJ1-6, the V gene TRBV7-2; tentatively, D is TRBD1 (5 bases). The germline V gene encodes CDR1 SGHTA and CDR2 FQGNSA. The CDR3 is made up of 15 amino acids. V was trimmed by 5 bases and J by 8 bases, leaving 16 bases between them. DNA for the CDR3: TGTGCCAGCAGCCCGGGGGTACCATGGGATTCACCCCTCCACTTT. Protein: CASSPGVPWDSPLHF.

This clonotype was observed many times. The rearrangement uses TRBV6-5 and TRBJ2-7; unclear D gene. The CDR3 length is 14 residues. The germline CDR1 and CDR2 sequences are MNHEY and SVGAGI. V was cut by 0 bases and J by 3 bases, with 9 bases left in between. This chain's CDR3 is CASSYSARRYEQYF. DNA for the CDR3: TGTGCCAGCAGTTACTCGGCTCGCCGCTACGAGCAGTACTTC.

Only a few counts were recorded for this clonotype. This chain uses TRBV3-1 with TRBJ2-3; TRBD2 is a possible D gene (6 bases). Between the trimmed V and J ends, which lost 0 bases and 6 bases, there was a span of 16 bases. The CDR3 is 16 amino acids. Germline V gene lookup returns CDR1 LGHDT and CDR2 YNNKEL (reference sequence). CDR3 in amino acids: CASSQELSTSGDTQYF. The DNA for the CDR3 is TGTGCCAGCAGCCAAGAACTGTCGACTAGTGGGGATACGCAGTATTTT.